The TCR beta chain under discussion was sequenced for a study of T cells in Graves' hyperthyroidism and ophthalmopathy. Study-level findings and limits: Among thyroid clonotypes expanded above 0.001, most also appeared in blood.

There were TCR beta CDR3 regions amplified from RNA transcripts. An initial round of RT-PCR targeting the TCR CDR3 relied on the HTBI primer set. A single record per CDR3 protein comes from TCRdb applying MiXCR to the multiplex PCR reads. The table records roughly 300,000 distinct CDR3 sequences, about 14% of them present only once. Thyroid ultrasound, orbital computed tomography, clinical symptoms, and serum thyroxine and TRAb underpinned diagnoses. An approximately 10 ml volume of fresh peripheral blood provided the PBMCs. Trimming cost V 4 bases and J 2 bases; bases outside gene matches: 11. Looked up from germline, CDR1 is LNHDA and CDR2 is SQIVND (reference sequence). The CDR3 is 17 residues long. This clonotype appeared a few times. No antigen is known for it. With a much larger clone just one base away, this may be a read error.

This rearrangement joins TRBV19 to TRBJ2-7; 10 nucleotides align to TRBD2. The source of this sequence is a woman aged 30 to 39 with Graves' hyperthyroidism. The sequenced sample consisted of blood. The CDR3 loop is CASSSELAGLLTYEQYF. The CDR3 nucleotides read TGTGCCAGTAGTAGCGAACTAGCGGGATTGCTAACCTACGAGCAGTACTTC.